Here is one T cell receptor (beta chain) with its context. This record comes from a study of shared T cell receptors in the human thymus. The repertoire was sequenced with immunoSEQ multiplex PCR; TCRdb's copy has only in-frame clones and lacks some. The table shows about 400,000 clones, with roughly 94% occurring only once. In germline, CDR1 is SGHTA, CDR2 FQGNSA. The ends lost 8 bases at V and 6 bases at J; junction bases unmatched: 5. This CDR3 contains 12 residues. The chain carries TRBV7-2 and TRBJ2-3, with 7 bases lining up with TRBD2. Sequencing used thymocytes. This TCR came from a human donor. The CDR3 loop is CASLGGVDTQYF. CDR3 nucleotide sequence: TGTGCCAGCCTTGGGGGGGTGGATACGCAGTATTTT.